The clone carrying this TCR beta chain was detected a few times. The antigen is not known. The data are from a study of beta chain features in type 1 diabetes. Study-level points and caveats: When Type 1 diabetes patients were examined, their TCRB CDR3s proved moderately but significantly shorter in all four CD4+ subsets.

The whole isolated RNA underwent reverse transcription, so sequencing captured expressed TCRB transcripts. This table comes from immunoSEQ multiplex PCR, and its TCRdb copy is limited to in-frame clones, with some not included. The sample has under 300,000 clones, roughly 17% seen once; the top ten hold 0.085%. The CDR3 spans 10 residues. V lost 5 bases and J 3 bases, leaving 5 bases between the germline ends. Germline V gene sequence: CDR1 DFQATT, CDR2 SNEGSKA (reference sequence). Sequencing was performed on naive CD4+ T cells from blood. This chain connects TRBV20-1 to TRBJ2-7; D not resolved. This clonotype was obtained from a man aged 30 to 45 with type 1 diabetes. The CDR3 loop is CSALLYEQYF. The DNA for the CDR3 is TGCAGTGCTTTACTCTACGAGCAGTACTTC.